The present T cell receptor beta chain was sequenced within a study of cytomegalovirus exposure and HLA in healthy donors. Germline V gene data show CDR1 as SGHNT and CDR2 as YYREEE (reference sequence). The CDR3 runs to 14 residues. The junction had 4 bases not matched to a gene; V was cut back by 4 bases and J by 0 bases. Using immunoSEQ multiplex PCR, the repertoire was profiled, and TCRdb retains in-frame clones only, with some absent. The sample contains more than 110,000 clones, 80% to 90% of which appear only once. The specimen was PBMCs. The source of this sequence is a woman younger than 30 in good health and CMV-seropositive. The chain combines TRBV5-4 with TRBJ2-7; 7 bases are a match to TRBD1. CDR3 sequence: CASSPDRSSYEQYF. In DNA, the CDR3 is TGTGCCAGCAGCCCGGACAGGAGCTCCTACGAGCAGTACTTC.